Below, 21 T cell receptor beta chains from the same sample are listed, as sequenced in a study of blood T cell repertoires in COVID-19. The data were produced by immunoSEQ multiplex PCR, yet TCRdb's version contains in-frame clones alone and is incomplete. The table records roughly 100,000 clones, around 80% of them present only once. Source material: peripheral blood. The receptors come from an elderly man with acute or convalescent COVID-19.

The CDR3 DNA reads TGCGCCACTTCGACAGGGCCGGGTCTCGGCTACACCTTC. Its translation: CATSTGPGLGYTF. The V call is TRBV5-1, the J call TRBJ1-2, with 7 bases matching TRBD1. The V segment lost 9 bases and the J segment 8 bases; nucleotides outside the gene matches: 13. Germline V gene lookup returns CDR1 SGHRS and CDR2 YFSETQ. The CDR3 is 13 residues long.

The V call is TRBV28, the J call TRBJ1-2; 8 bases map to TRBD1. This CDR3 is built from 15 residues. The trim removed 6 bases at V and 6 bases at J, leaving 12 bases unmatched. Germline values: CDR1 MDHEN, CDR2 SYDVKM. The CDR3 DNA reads TGTGCCAGCAGCCAAACAACAGGGGGTAAGAATGGCTACACCTTC. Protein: CASSQTTGGKNGYTF.

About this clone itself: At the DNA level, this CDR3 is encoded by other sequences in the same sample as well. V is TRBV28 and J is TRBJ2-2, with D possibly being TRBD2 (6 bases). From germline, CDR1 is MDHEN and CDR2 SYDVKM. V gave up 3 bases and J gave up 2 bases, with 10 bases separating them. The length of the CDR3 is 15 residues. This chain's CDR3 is CASSLGLFNTGELFF. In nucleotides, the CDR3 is TGTGCCAGCAGTTTGGGACTTTTTAACACCGGGGAGCTGTTTTTT.

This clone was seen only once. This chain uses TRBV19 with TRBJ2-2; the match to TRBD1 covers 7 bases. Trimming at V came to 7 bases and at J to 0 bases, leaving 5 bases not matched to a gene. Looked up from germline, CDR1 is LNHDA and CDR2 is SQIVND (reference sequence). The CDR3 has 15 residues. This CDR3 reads CASTLTGTNTGELFF. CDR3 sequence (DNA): TGTGCCAGTACCCTGACAGGGACGAACACCGGGGAGCTGTTTTTT.

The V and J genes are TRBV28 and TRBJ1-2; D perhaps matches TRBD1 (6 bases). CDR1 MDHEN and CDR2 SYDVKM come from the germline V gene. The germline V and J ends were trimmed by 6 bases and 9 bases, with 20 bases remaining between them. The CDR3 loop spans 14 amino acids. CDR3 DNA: TGTGCCAGCAGGCCGGGTTTTCAGGGGCAGCGCTACACCTTC. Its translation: CASRPGFQGQRYTF.

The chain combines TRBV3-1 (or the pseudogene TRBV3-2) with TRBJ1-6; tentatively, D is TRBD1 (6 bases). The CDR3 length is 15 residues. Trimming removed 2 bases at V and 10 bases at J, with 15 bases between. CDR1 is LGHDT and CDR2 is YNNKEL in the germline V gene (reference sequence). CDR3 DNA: TGTGCCAGCAGCCAACGGTACAGGGTTGGCTCACCCCTCCACTTT. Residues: CASSQRYRVGSPLHF.

CDR3 DNA sequence: TGTGCCAGCTCACCGGCCGGGACAGTCTTGACTGAGCAGTTCTTC. Translation gives CASSPAGTVLTEQFF. The V and J genes are TRBV18 and TRBJ2-1; 7 bases are a match to TRBD1. The germline gives CDR1 KGHSH, CDR2 LQKENI. This CDR3 is built from 15 residues. V lost 3 bases and J lost 9; bases outside the gene matches: 11.

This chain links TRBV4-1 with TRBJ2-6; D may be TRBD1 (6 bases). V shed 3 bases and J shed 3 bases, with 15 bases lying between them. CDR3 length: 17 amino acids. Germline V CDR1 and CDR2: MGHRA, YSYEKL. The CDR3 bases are TGCGCCAGCAGCCACCCGGTGGGGGCGCTTGGGGCCAACGTCCTGACTTTC. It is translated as CASSHPVGALGANVLTF.

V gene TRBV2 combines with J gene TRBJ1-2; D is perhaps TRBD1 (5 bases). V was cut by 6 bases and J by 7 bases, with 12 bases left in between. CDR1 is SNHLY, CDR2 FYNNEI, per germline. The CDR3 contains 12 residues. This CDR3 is CASSQQGFGYTF. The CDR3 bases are TGTGCCAGCAGCCAGCAGGGATTTGGCTACACCTTC.

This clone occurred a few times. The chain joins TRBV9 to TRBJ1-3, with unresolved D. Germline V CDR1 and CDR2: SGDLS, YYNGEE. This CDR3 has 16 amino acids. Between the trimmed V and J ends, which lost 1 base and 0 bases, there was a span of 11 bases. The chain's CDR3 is CASSVLAETSGNTIYF. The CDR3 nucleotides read TGTGCCAGCAGCGTATTGGCGGAAACCTCTGGAAACACCATATATTTT. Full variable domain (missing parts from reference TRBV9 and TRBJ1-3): DSGVTQTPKHLITATGQRVTLRCSPRSGDLSVYWYQQSLDQGLQFLIQYYNGEERAKGNILERFSAQQFPDLHSELNLSSLELGDSALYFCASSVLAETSGNTIYFGEGSWLTVV.

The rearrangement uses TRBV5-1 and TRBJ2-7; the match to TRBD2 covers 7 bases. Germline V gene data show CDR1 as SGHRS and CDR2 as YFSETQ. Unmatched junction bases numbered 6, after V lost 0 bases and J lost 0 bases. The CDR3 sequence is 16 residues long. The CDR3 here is CASSLELAESSYEQYF. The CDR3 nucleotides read TGCGCCAGCAGCTTGGAGCTAGCGGAAAGCTCCTACGAGCAGTACTTC.

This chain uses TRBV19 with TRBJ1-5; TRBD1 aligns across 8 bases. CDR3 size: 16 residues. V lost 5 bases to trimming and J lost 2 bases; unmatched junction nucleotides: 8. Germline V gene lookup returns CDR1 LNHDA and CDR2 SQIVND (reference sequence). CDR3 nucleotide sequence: TGTGCCAGTAGTTATCCCGGACAGGGTGGCAATCAGCCCCAGCATTTT. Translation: CASSYPGQGGNQPQHF.

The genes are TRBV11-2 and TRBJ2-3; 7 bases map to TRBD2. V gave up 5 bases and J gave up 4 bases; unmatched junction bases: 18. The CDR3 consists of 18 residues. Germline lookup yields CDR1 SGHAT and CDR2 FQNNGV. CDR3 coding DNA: TGTGCCAGCAGCCCCCGGGGAGCGGGAAATCCCCGCCCAGATACGCAGTATTTT. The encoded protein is CASSPRGAGNPRPDTQYF.

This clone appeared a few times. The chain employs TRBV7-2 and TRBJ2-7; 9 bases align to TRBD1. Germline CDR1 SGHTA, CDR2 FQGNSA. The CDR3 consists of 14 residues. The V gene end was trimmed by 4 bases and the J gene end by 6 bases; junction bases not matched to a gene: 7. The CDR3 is CASSSRQGGGEQYF. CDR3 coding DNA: TGTGCCAGCAGCTCCAGACAGGGGGGCGGCGAGCAGTACTTC.

The CDR3 loop is CASRPSTGVNQPQHF. For the CDR3, the DNA is TGTGCCAGCAGACCGTCGACAGGGGTTAATCAGCCCCAGCATTTT. V usage is TRBV28 and J usage is TRBJ1-5, with 8 bases aligning to TRBD1. V gave up 6 bases and J gave up 4 bases; unmatched junction bases: 8. Germline CDR1 MDHEN, CDR2 SYDVKM. The CDR3 is made up of 15 amino acids.

The CDR3 DNA is TGTGCCAGCAGTGAATGGCGGGAGGGAGAGACCCAGTACTTC. Protein: CASSEWREGETQYF. The chain employs TRBV25-1 and TRBJ2-5; 9 nucleotides line up with TRBD2. CDR3 length equals 14 residues. V shed 1 base and J 4 bases; nucleotides not matched to a gene: 1. CDR1 and CDR2 (germline): MGHDK, SYGVNS.

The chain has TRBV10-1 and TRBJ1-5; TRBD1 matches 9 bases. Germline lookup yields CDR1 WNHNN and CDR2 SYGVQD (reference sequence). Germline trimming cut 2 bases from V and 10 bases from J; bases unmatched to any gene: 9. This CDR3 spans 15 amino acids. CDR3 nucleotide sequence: TGCGCCAGCAGTGAGCCGGGACAGGGAGTCGATCCCCAGCATTTT. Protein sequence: CASSEPGQGVDPQHF.

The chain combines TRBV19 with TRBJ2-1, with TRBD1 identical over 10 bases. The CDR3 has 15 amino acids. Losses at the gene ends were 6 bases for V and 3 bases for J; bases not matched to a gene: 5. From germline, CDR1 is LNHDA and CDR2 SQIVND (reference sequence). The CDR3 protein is CASRTGQGSYNEQFF. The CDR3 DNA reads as TGTGCCAGTAGAACGGGACAGGGGAGCTACAATGAGCAGTTCTTC. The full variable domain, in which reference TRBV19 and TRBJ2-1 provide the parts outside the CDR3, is DGGITQSPKYLFRKEGQNVTLSCEQNLNHDAMYWYRQDPGQGLRLIYYSQIVNDFQKGDIAEGYSVSREKKESFPLTVTSAQKNPTAFYLCASRTGQGSYNEQFFGPGTRLTVL.

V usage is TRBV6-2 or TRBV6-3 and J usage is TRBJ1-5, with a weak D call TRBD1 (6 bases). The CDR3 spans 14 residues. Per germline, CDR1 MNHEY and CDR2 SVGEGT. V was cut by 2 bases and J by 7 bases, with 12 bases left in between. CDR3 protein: CASSYGGTRQPQHF. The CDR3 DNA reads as TGTGCCAGCAGTTACGGTGGGACACGCCAGCCCCAGCATTTT.

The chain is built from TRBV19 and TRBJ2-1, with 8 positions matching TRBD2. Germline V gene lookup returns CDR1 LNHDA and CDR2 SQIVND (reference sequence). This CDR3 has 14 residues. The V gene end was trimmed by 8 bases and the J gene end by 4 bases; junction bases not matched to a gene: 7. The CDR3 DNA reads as TGTGCCAGTGCGGGGGGCTTGGGATACAATGAGCAGTTCTTC. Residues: CASAGGLGYNEQFF.

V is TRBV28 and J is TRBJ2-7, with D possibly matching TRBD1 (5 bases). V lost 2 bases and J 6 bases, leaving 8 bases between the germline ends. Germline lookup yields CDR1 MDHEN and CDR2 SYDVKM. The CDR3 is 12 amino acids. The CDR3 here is CASSLQGFEQYF. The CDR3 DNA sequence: TGTGCCAGCAGTTTACAGGGATTCGAGCAGTACTTC.